This note documents a single TCR beta chain sequence. Noted time point: baseline, week 1 (first vaccination visit). Stated treatment: pre-vaccination baseline after standard-of-care therapy. Deletions cut 2 bases from V and 8 bases from J, with 12 bases between. Germline V gives CDR1 MNHEY, CDR2 SVGAGI. This CDR3 region has 13 residues. This record belongs to a study of a mutant IDH1 vaccine in newly diagnosed glioma. As for the study in general: Sex among treated patients split 62.5% male, about 40% female; mean age was approximately 40 years.

Some clones are missing from TCRdb's copy, which holds only in-frame ones; the method was immunoSEQ multiplex PCR. Of tens of thousands of clones listed, around 86% are singletons. The chain employs TRBV6-5 and TRBJ1-2, with D unclear. The sample here was PBMCs, taken from a glioma patient treated with radiotherapy, temozolomide or both. The TCR sequence derives from a man between 40 and 49 years old with glioma. CDR3 loop: CASSYIGGGGYTF. CDR3 sequence (DNA): TGTGCCAGCAGTTACATCGGTGGCGGCGGCTACACCTTC.